This T cell receptor beta chain was profiled in a study of blood T cell repertoires in COVID-19. Whole-study context: Samples of COVID-19 (acute and convalescent) were obtained from the United States, Italy and Spain. T cells, B-cell-depleted T cells, or PBMCs provided the cDNA or gDNA that served as material.

Seattle-derived patients entered the study during active infection and were followed longitudinally. The data were produced by immunoSEQ multiplex PCR, yet TCRdb's version contains in-frame clones alone and is incomplete. Found here are around 200,000 clones, roughly 80% of them singletons; the top ten hold roughly 15%. The V and J ends lost 6 bases and 2 bases respectively, with 9 bases between them. The CDR3 consists of 13 residues. Germline V gene sequence: CDR1 MNHNY, CDR2 SVGAGI (reference sequence). The chain is built from TRBV6-6 and TRBJ2-3; weak D call: TRBD2 (6 bases). Input material: peripheral blood. The origin of this receptor is a woman in her 70s with COVID-19, enrolled during active disease. The CDR3 DNA reads TGTGCCAGCAGGGGGACTTACACAGATACGCAGTATTTT. It codes for CASRGTYTDTQYF.